This T cell receptor beta chain was retrieved from a study of cytomegalovirus exposure and HLA in healthy donors. 60 Vbeta and 13 Jbeta primers were used in PCR. Profiling relied on immunoSEQ multiplex PCR, and the TCRdb table lists in-frame clones only, not all of them. The sample contains fewer than 140,000 clones, 65% to 85% of which appear only once. V lost 4 bases and J 6 bases, leaving 15 bases between the germline ends. The CDR3 extends over 14 amino acids. CDR1 and CDR2 (germline): SNHLY, FYNNEI. The sequenced sample consisted of PBMCs. The chain combines TRBV2 with TRBJ2-5, with a possible D match to TRBD1 (6 bases). This clonotype was sampled from a male donor in good health and CMV-seropositive. CDR3 sequence reads: CASSATQGLQTQYF. DNA of the CDR3: TGTGCCAGCAGTGCAACACAGGGTCTACAGACCCAGTACTTC.